This T cell receptor (beta chain) stems from a study of blood T cell repertoires in COVID-19 (dated by TCRdb to about 2020). A note on the overall study: The collaborator samples originated in the United States, Italy and Spain and spanned the acute and convalescent phases of COVID-19. The dataset comprised deeply sampled blood TCRbeta repertoires from subjects exposed to, actively infected with, or recovered from COVID-19. The prospective study material was composed of cDNA or gDNA derived from T cells, B-cell-depleted T cells, or PBMCs. The samples were drawn from two sources: the first 160 participants of the ongoing ImmuneRACE study, and 1,254 subjects contributed by 6 global collaborators. Where HLA class I and class II types were available, the types were taken from metadata supplied by the sample provider, not from assay-based typing. Sample metadata almost always included a de-identified subject ID, COVID-19 status, age in years and sex. A freely available public database, intended as a resource for researchers studying the immune response to SARS-CoV-2, is where the repertoires were released.

TCRbeta CDR3 regions were amplified from genomic DNA using the immunoSEQ Assay, a bias-controlled multiplex PCR. Per the authors' processing: Nucleated cell counts per sample were estimated from amplification of reference gene primers within the assay. Sequence reads were collapsed and filtered to measure the absolute abundance of every unique TCRbeta CDR3 rearrangement. Productive Simpson clonality was computed per sample as the square root of Simpson's diversity index over productive rearrangements. The immuneACCESS repertoire file appears here via TCRdb, limited to in-frame rearrangements. These files lack a portion of the clones; in checked studies, under half of the deficit traces to unresolved V genes, and the cause of the others is not known. V and J calls and clone size are as listed in that table; D and trimming were resolved from the DNA. Across this sample there are about 330,000 clones, with 92% seen only once. The ten largest clones take up approximately 18% of the sample.

The CDR3 runs 15 amino acids, cysteine and phenylalanine included. CDR3 DNA is the only sequence kept; it has 45 bases, read in frame from the first base. In the germline V gene (reference sequence), CDR1 corresponds to LNHDA and CDR2 to SQIVND. The V end loses 7 bases and the J end loses 0 bases, and a stretch of 13 bases separates them. On this clone: The antigen this receptor binds is unknown. Base qualities are missing; no much larger clone stands one base away.

Here is what the overall study found, with its caveats: Clinical and demographic metadata were provided uncurated, with the amount varying by source and participant.

Enrolling through a virtual design, the prospective study's participants ranged in age from about 18 to 89 years and lived across roughly 23 United States geographic areas. To assign participants to cohorts, the prospective study relied on clinical history that participants themselves reported in a screening survey and a study questionnaire. Recovered participants in ImmuneRACE Cohort 3 were defined by two consecutive negative NP/OP PCR tests, clearance by a healthcare professional, or resolution of symptoms. Each participant in the prospective study had whole blood, serum and a nasopharyngeal or oropharyngeal swab collected by mobile phlebotomists. Participants in the prospective study had the option to provide additional blood draws and questionnaires over an approximately 2-month period. Blood samples from the prospective study were shipped frozen or at room temperature prior to DNA extraction.

The sequence links TRBV19 to TRBJ2-1; no D gene call is confident. The source of this sequence is a woman aged 30 to 39 who had recovered from COVID-19. Sequenced: PBMCs or T cells enriched from blood (not recorded which). The DNA sequence is as follows: TGTGCCAGTAAAGACTTCCTGAGCTCCTACAATGAGCAGTTCTTC. It encodes CASKDFLSSYNEQFF.